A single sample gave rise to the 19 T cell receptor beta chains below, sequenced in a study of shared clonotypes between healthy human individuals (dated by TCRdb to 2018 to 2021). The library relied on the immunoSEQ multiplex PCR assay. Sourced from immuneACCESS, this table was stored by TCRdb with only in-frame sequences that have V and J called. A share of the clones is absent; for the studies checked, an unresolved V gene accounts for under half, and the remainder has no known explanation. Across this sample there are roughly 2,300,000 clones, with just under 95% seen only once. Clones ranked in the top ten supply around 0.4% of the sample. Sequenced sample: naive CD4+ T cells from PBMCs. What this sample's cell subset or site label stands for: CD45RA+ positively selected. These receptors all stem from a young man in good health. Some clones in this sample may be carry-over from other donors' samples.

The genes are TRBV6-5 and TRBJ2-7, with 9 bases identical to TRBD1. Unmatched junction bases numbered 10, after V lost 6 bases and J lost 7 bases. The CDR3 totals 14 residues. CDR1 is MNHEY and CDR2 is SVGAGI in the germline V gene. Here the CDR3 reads CASSQGQGRGEQYF. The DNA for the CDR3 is TGTGCCAGCAGCCAGGGACAGGGAAGAGGGGAGCAGTACTTC.

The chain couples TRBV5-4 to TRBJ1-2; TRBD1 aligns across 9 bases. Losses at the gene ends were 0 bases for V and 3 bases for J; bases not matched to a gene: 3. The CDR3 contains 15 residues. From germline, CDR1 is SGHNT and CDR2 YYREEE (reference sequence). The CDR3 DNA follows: TGTGCCAGCAGCTTGGGGGACAGGGTTGACTATGGCTACACCTTC. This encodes CASSLGDRVDYGYTF.

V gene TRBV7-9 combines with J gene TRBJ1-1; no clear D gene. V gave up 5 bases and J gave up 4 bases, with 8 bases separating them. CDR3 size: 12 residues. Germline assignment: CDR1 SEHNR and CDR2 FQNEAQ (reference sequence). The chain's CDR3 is CASSAFFTEAFF. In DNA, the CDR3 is TGTGCCAGCAGCGCGTTCTTCACTGAAGCTTTCTTT.

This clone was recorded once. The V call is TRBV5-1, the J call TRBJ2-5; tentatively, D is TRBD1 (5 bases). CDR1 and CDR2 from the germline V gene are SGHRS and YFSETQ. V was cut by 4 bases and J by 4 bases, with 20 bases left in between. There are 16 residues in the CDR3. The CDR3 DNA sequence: TGCGCCAGCAGCCAGTATCAGGGTGCTTGGGGAGAGACCCAGTACTTC. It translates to CASSQYQGAWGETQYF.

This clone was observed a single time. The CDR3 DNA sequence: TGTGCCAGCAGGCGGTACAGGGGGGAGAACACCGGGGAGCTGTTTTTT. Translation: CASRRYRGENTGELFF. The chain carries TRBV27 and TRBJ2-2; 8 bases fit TRBD1. The CDR3 loop spans 16 amino acids. Per the germline V gene, CDR1 is MNHEY and CDR2 is SMNVEV (reference sequence). Trimming at V came to 6 bases and at J to 1 base, leaving 7 bases not matched to a gene.

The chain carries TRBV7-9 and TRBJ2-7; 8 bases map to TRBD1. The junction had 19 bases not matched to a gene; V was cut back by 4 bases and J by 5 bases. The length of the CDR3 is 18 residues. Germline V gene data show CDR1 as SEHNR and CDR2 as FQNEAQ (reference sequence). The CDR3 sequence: CASSWEKRGRGRLHEQYF. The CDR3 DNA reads TGTGCCAGCAGCTGGGAGAAGAGGGGCAGGGGGCGGCTGCACGAGCAGTACTTC.

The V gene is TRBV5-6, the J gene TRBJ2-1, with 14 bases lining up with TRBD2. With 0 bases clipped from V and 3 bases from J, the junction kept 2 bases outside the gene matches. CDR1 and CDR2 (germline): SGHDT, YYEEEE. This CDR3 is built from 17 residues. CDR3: CASSLVGLAGVYNEQFF. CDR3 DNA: TGTGCCAGCAGCTTGGTGGGACTAGCGGGAGTCTACAATGAGCAGTTCTTC.

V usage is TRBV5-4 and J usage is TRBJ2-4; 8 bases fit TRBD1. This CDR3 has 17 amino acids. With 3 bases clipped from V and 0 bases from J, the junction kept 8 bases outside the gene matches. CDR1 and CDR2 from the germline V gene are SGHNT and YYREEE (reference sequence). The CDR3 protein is CASSWITGGLAKNIQYF. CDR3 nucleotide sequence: TGTGCCAGCAGCTGGATTACAGGGGGTTTAGCCAAAAACATTCAGTACTTC.

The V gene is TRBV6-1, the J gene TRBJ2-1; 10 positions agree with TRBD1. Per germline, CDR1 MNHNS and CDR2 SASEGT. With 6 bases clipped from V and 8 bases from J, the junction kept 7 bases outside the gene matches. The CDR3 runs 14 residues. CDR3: CASSPGQGIDEQFF. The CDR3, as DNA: TGTGCCAGCAGCCCGGGACAGGGGATTGATGAGCAGTTCTTC.

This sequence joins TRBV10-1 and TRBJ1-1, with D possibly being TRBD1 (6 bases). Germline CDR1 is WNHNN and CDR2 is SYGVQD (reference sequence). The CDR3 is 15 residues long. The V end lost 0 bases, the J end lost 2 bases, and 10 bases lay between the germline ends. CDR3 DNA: TGCGCCAGCAGTGAGTCCTCCAGGGGTAACACTGAAGCTTTCTTT. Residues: CASSESSRGNTEAFF.

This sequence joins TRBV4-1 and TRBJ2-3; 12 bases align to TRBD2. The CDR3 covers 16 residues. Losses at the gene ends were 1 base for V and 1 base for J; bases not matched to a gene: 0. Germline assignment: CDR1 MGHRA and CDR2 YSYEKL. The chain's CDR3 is CASSQGTSGGTDTQYF. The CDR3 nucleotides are TGCGCCAGCAGCCAAGGGACTAGCGGGGGCACAGATACGCAGTATTTT.

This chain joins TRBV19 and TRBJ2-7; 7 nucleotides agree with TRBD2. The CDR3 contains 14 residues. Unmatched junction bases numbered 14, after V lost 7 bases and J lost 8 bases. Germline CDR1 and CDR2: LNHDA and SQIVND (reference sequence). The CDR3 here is CASTRRESPQQQYF. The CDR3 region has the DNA TGTGCCAGTACCCGGCGGGAGAGCCCCCAGCAGCAGTACTTC.

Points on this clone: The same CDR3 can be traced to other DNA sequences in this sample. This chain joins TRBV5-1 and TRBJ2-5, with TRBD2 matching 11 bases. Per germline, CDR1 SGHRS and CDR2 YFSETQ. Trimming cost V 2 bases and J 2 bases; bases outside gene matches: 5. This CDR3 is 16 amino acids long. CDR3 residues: CASSLGTSGSQETQYF. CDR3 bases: TGCGCCAGCAGCTTAGGGACTAGCGGAAGTCAAGAGACCCAGTACTTC.

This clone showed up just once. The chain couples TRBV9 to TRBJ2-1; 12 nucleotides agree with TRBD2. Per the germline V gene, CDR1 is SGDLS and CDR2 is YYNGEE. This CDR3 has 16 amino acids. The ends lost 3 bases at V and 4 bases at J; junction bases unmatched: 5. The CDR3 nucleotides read TGTGCCAGCAGCGCTAGCGGGAGGGCCTTGTACAATGAGCAGTTCTTC. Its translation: CASSASGRALYNEQFF. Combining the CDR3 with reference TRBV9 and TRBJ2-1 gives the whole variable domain DSGVTQTPKHLITATGQRVTLRCSPRSGDLSVYWYQQSLDQGLQFLIQYYNGEERAKGNILERFSAQQFPDLHSELNLSSLELGDSALYFCASSASGRALYNEQFFGPGTRLTVL.

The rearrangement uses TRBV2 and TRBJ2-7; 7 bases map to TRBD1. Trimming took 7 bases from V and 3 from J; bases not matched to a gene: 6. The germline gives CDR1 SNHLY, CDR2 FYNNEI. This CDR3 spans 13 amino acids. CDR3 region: CASKGGQIYEQYF. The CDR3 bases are TGTGCCAGCAAAGGGGGACAGATCTACGAGCAGTACTTC. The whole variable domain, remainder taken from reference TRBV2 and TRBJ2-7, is EPEVTQTPSHQVTQMGQEVILRCVPISNHLYFYWYRQILGQKVEFLVSFYNNEISEKSEIFDDQFSVERPDGSNFTLKIRSTKLEDSAMYFCASKGGQIYEQYFGPGTRLTVT.

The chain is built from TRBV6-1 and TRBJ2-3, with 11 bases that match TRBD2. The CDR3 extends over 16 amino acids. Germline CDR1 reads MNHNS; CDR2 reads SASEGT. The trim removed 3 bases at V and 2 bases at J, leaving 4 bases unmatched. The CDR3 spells CASSDGLAGNTDTQYF. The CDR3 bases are TGTGCCAGCAGTGACGGACTAGCGGGTAACACAGATACGCAGTATTTT.

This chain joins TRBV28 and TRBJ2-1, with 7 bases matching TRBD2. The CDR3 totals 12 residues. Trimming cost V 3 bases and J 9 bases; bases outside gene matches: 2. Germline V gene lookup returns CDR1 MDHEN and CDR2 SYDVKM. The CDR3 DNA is TGTGCCAGCAGTTTGAGCGGGGTTGAGCAGTTCTTC. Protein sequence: CASSLSGVEQFF.

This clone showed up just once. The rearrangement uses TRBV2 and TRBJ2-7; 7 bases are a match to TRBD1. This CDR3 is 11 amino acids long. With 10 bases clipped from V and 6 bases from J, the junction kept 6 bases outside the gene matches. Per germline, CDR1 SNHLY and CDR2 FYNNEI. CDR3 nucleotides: TGTGCCATCCGACAGGGCGGCGAGCAGTACTTC. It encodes CAIRQGGEQYF.

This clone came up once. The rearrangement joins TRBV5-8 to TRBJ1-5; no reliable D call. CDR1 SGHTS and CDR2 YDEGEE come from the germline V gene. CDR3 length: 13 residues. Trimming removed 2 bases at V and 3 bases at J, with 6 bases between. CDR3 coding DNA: TGTGCCAGCAGCTTACGGACCAATCAGCCCCAGCATTTT. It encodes CASSLRTNQPQHF.